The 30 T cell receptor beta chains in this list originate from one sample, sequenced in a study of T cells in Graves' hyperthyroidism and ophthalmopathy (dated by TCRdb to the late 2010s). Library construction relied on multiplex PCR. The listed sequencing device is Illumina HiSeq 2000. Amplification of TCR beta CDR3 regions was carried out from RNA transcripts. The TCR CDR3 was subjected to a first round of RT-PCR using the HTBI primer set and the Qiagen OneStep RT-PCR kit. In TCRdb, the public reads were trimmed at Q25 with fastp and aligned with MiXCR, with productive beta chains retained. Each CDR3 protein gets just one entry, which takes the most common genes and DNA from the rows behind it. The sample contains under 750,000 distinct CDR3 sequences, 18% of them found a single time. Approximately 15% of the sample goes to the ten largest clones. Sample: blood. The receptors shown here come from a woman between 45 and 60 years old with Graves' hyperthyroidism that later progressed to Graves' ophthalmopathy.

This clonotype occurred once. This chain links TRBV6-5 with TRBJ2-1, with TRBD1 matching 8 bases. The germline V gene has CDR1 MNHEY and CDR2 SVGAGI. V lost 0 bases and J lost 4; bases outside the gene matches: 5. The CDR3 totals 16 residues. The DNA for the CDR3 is TGTGCCAGCAGTTACTCGACCAGGGGGCCTTACAATGAGCAGTTCTTC. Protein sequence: CASSYSTRGPYNEQFF.

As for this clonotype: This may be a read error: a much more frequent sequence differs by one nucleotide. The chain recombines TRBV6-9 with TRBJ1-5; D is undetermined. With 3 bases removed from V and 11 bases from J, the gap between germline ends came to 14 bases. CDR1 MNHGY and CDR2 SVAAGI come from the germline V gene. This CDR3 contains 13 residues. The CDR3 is CASSYHPGWSQHF. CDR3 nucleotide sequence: TGTGCCAGCAGTTACCATCCGGGTTGGTCCCAGCATTTT.

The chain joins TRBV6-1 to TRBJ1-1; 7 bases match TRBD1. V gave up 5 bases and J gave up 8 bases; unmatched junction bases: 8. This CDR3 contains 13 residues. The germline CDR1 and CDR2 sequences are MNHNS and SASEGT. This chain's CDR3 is CASSTNRGGEAFF. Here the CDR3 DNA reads TGTGCCAGCAGTACCAACAGGGGTGGCGAAGCTTTCTTT.

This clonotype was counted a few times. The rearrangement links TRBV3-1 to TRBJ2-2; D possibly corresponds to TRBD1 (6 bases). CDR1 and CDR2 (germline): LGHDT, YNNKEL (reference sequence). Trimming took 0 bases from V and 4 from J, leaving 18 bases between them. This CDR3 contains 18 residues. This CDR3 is CASSQDESTGYLTGELFF. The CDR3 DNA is TGTGCCAGCAGCCAAGATGAGTCGACAGGATATCTCACCGGGGAGCTGTTTTTT. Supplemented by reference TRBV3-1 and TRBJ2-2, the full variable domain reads DTAVSQTPKYLVTQMGNDKSIKCEQNLGHDTMYWYKQDSKKFLKIMFSYNNKELIINETVPNRFSPKSPDKAHLNLHINSLELGDSAVYFCASSQDESTGYLTGELFFGEGSRLTVL.

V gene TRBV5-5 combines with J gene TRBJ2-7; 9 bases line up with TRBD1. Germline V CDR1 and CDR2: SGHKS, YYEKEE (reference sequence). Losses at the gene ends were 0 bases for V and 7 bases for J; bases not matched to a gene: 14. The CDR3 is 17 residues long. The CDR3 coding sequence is TGTGCCAGCAGCTTGGGAGCCGGGACAGGGTTGATGGGGGAGCAGTACTTC. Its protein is CASSLGAGTGLMGEQYF.

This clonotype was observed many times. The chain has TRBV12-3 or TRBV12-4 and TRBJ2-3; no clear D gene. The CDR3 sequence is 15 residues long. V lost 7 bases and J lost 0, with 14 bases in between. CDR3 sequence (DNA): TGTGCCAGCACCGAGTCGGCTACTAGCACAGATACGCAGTATTTT. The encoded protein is CASTESATSTDTQYF.

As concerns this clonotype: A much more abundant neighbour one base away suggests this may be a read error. The DNA for the CDR3 is TGTGCCTGGTCGACAGGGAGCACAGATACGCAGTATTTT. It encodes CAWSTGSTDTQYF. This chain connects TRBV30 to TRBJ2-3; TRBD1 agrees at 7 bases. The CDR3 contains 13 residues. Germline V gene lookup returns CDR1 GTSNPN and CDR2 SVGIG (reference sequence). V gave up 5 bases and J gave up 0 bases; unmatched junction bases: 2.

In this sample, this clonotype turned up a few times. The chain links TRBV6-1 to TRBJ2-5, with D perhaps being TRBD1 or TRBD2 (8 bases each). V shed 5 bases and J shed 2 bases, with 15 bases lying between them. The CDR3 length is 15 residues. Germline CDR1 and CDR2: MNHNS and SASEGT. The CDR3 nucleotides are TGTGCCAGCAGTCCCGGGAGGGACAGGCAAGAGACCCAGTACTTC. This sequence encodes CASSPGRDRQETQYF.

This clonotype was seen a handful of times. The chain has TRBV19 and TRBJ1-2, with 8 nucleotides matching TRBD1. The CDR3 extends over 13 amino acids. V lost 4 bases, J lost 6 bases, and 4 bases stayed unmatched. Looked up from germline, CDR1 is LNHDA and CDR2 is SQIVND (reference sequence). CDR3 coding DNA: TGTGCCAGTAGTAGGACAGGGAACAATGGCTACACCTTC. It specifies CASSRTGNNGYTF. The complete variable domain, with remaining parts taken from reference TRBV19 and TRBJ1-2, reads DGGITQSPKYLFRKEGQNVTLSCEQNLNHDAMYWYRQDPGQGLRLIYYSQIVNDFQKGDIAEGYSVSREKKESFPLTVTSAQKNPTAFYLCASSRTGNNGYTFGSGTRLTVV.

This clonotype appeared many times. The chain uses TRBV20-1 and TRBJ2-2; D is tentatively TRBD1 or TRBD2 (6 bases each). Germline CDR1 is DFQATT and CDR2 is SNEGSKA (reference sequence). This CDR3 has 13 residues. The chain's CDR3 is CGLRGGNTGELFF. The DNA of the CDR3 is TGCGGCCTCAGGGGAGGGAACACCGGGGAGCTGTTTTTT.

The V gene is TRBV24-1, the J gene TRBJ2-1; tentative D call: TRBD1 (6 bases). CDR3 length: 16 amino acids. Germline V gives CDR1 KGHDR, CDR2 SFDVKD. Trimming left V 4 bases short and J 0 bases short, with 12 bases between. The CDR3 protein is CATSDRGQSSYNEQFF. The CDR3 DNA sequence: TGTGCCACCAGTGACCGGGGACAAAGCTCCTACAATGAGCAGTTCTTC.

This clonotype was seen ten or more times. The CDR3: CASSFRESNYGYTF. The CDR3 DNA reads TGTGCCAGCAGTTTCCGGGAGTCTAACTATGGCTACACCTTC. The chain combines TRBV12-3 or TRBV12-4 with TRBJ1-2; D gene ambiguous. This CDR3 has 14 residues. Trimming removed 3 bases at V and 0 bases at J, with 8 bases between.

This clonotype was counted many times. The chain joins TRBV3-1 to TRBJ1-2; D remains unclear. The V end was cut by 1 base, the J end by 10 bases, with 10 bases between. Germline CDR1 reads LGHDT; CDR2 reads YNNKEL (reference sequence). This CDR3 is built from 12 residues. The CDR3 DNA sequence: TGTGCCAGCAGCCAAGGAAGGGCTTACTACACCTTC. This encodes CASSQGRAYYTF. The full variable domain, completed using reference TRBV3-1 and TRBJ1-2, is DTAVSQTPKYLVTQMGNDKSIKCEQNLGHDTMYWYKQDSKKFLKIMFSYNNKELIINETVPNRFSPKSPDKAHLNLHINSLELGDSAVYFCASSQGRAYYTFGSGTRLTVV.

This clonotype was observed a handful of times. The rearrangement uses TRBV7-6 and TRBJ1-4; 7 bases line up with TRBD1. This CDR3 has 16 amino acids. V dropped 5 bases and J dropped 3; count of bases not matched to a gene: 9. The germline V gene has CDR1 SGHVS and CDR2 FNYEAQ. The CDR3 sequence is CASSLTRDRANEKLFF. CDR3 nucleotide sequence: TGTGCCAGCAGCCTGACCCGGGACAGAGCTAATGAAAAACTGTTTTTT.

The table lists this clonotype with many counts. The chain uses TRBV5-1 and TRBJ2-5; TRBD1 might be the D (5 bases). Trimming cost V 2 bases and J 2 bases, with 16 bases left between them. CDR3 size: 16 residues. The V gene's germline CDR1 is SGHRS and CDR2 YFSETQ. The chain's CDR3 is CASSFPTERGQETQYF. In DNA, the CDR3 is TGCGCCAGCAGCTTTCCCACAGAAAGGGGTCAAGAGACCCAGTACTTC.

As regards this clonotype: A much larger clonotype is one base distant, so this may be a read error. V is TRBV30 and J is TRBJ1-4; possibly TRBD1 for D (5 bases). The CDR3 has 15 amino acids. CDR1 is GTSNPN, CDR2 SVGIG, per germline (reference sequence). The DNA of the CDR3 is TGTGCCCGGAGCCCCACCGGGACGTTGAATGAAAAACTGTTTTTT. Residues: CARSPTGTLNEKLFF.

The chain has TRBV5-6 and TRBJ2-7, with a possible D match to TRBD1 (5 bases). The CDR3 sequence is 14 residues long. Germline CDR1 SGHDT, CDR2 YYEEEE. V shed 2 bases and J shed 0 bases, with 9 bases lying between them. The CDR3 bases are TGTGCCAGCAGCTTTATAGGGGCCTCCTACGAGCAGTACTTC. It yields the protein CASSFIGASYEQYF.

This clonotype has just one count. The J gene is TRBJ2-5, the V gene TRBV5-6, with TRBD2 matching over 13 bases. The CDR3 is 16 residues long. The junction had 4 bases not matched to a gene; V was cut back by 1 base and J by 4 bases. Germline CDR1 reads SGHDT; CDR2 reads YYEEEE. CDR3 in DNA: TGTGCCAGCAGCTTGACTAGCGGGGGGGCGGCAGAGACCCAGTACTTC. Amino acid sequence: CASSLTSGGAAETQYF. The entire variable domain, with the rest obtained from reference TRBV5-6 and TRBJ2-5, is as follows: DAGVTQSPTHLIKTRGQQVTLRCSPKSGHDTVSWYQQALGQGPQFIFQYYEEEERQRGNFPDRFSGHQFPNYSSELNVNALLLGDSALYLCASSLTSGGAAETQYFGPGTRLLVL.

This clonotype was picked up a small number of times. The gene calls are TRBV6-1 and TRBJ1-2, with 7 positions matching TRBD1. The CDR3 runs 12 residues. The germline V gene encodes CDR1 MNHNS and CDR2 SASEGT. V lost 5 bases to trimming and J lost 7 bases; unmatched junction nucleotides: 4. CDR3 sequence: CASSTGVSGYTF. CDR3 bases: TGTGCCAGCAGTACAGGGGTCTCTGGCTACACCTTC.

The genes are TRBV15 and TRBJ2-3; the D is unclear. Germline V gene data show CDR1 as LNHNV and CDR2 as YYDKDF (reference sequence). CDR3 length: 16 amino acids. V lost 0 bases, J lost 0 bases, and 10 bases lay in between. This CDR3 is CATSRDLSRSTDTQYF. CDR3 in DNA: TGTGCCACCAGCAGAGATCTTTCCAGGAGCACAGATACGCAGTATTTT.

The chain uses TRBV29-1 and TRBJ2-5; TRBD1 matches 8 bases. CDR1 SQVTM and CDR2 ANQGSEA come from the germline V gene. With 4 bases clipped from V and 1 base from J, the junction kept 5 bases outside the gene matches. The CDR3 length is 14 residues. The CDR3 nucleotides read TGCAGCGTTGTCCAGGGGGCCTTCCAAGAGACCCAGTACTTC. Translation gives CSVVQGAFQETQYF.

Written as DNA, the CDR3 is TGCGCCAGCAGTGAAAGGACCCACTATGGCTACACCTTC. This sequence encodes CASSERTHYGYTF. The chain joins TRBV10-2 to TRBJ1-2; D is undetermined. The length of the CDR3 is 13 residues. Germline V CDR1 and CDR2: WSHSY, SAAADI. V lost 3 bases and J 3 bases, leaving 8 bases between the germline ends.

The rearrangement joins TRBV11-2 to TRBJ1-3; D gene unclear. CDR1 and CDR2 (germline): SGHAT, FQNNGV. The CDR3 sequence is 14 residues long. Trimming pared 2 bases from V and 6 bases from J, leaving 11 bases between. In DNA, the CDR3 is TGTGCCAGCAGCTTAAACCCCCGGATAAACACCATATATTTT. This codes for CASSLNPRINTIYF.

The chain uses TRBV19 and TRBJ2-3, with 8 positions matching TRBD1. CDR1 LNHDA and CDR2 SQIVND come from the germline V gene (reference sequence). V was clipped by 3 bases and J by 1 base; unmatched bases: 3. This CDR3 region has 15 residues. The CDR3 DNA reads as TGTGCCAGTAGTATGGGGGGACAGGGCACAGATACGCAGTATTTT. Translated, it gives CASSMGGQGTDTQYF.

The CDR3 DNA follows: TGTGCCAGCAGTTACCGGTTAGAGGGCGCGACCCAGTACTTC. Protein sequence: CASSYRLEGATQYF. The genes are TRBV6-5 and TRBJ2-5; weak D call: TRBD2 (5 bases). The CDR3 extends over 14 amino acids. The V and J ends lost 2 bases and 7 bases respectively, with 14 bases between them. Per germline, CDR1 MNHEY and CDR2 SVGAGI.

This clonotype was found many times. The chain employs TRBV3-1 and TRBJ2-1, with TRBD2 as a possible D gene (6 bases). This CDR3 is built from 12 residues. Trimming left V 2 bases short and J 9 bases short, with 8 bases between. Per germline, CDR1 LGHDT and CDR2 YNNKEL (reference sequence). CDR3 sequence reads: CASSQYGGEQFF. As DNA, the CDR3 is TGTGCCAGCAGCCAATACGGGGGTGAGCAGTTCTTC.

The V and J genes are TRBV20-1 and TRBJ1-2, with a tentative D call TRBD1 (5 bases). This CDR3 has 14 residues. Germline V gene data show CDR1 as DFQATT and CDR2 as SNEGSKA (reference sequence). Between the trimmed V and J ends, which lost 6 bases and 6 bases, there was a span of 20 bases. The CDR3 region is CSANHRQVGHGYTF. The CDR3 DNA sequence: TGCAGTGCGAATCATCGGCAGGTGGGGCATGGCTACACCTTC.

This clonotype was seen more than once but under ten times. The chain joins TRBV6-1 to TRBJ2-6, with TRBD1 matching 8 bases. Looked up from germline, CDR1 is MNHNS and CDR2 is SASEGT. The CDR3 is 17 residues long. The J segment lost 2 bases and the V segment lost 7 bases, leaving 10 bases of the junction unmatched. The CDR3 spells CASIPGQAPTGANVLTF. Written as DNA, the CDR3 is TGTGCCAGCATACCGGGACAGGCTCCTACTGGGGCCAACGTCCTGACTTTC.

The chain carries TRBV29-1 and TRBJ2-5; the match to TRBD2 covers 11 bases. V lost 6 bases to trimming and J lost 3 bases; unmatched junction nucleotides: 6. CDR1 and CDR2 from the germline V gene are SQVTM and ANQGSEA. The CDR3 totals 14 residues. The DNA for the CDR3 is TGCAGCGTGACCCAGACTAGCGGGAAAGAGACCCAGTACTTC. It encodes CSVTQTSGKETQYF.

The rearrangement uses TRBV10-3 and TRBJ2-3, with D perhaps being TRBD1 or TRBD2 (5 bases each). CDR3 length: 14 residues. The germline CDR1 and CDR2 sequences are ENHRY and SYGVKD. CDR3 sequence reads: CVTPGTRLADTQYF. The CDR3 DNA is TGTGTCACCCCCGGGACCAGGCTTGCAGATACGCAGTATTTT.